Below, one T cell receptor beta chain is given with its context. Its antigen is as yet unknown. CDR1 and CDR2 from the germline V gene are SGHVS and FQNEAQ. This CDR3 has 16 amino acids. V lost 4 bases to trimming and J lost 4 bases; unmatched junction nucleotides: 7. The data were obtained in a study of cytomegalovirus exposure and HLA in healthy donors. General study findings and limits: Productive rates of about 87% or about 30% were seen for most TCR beta V segments in an earlier analysis. As was reported, the classifier diagnosed cytomegalovirus status with high specificity and sensitivity. In a later analysis, the majority of CMV-associated beta chains seemingly showed HLA restriction.

PCR used 60 Vbeta primers and 13 Jbeta primers. TCRdb keeps only in-frame clones here, not all; method: immunoSEQ multiplex PCR. The data include more than 90,000 clones; the top ten clones carry approximately 6.8%. Sequencing input: PBMCs. V and J are TRBV7-8 and TRBJ2-1; 10 positions match TRBD1. The clonotype originates from a man aged 40-49 years in good health and CMV-seropositive. In nucleotides, the CDR3 is TGTGCCAGCAGCTCCGGACAGGGGGGTCATTACAATGAGCAGTTCTTC. Its translation is CASSSGQGGHYNEQFF.